This is a list of T cell receptor beta chains from one sample in a study of blood T cell repertoires in COVID-19. Clones were sequenced by immunoSEQ multiplex PCR, and TCRdb holds only the in-frame ones, with some missing. The data contain around 83,000 clones, 85% to 90% of them singletons. Sequencing input: peripheral blood. All receptors come from a man older than 75 with active or convalescent COVID-19. Both conserved end residues are part of each CDR3. Size tells how often a clone was seen (once, few, many) or the class of an expanded clone, and some rows leave it out.

>TRBV24-1|once|TRBJ2-1
CATSDSGDNEQFF
>TRBV5-5|NA|TRBJ2-3
CASSLGGTPTDTQYF
>TRBV21-1|NA|TRBJ1-5
CASSNRSYQPQHF
>TRBV6-5|few|TRBJ1-1
CASSYQYTGSTEAFF
>TRBV6-1|NA|TRBJ2-3
CASSVAGGGRTDTQYF
>TRBV21-1|NA|TRBJ2-2
CASSKNRTGNTGELFF
>TRBV3-1/TRBV3-2|NA|TRBJ1-6
CASSLGQTNSPLHF
>TRBV10-2|NA|TRBJ1-5
CASSGTGNQPQHF
>TRBV6-5|NA|TRBJ1-2
CASAGQGNYGYTF
>TRBV4-1|NA|TRBJ2-5
CASSQARGQETQYF
>TRBV7-9|NA|TRBJ1-4
CASSLAGQGTGEKLFF
>TRBV5-5|NA|TRBJ1-3
CASSDGSGSGNTIYF
>TRBV6-1|NA|TRBJ1-5
CASSELGPDQPQHF
>TRBV6-5|NA|TRBJ1-2
CASHLGQGATYGYTF